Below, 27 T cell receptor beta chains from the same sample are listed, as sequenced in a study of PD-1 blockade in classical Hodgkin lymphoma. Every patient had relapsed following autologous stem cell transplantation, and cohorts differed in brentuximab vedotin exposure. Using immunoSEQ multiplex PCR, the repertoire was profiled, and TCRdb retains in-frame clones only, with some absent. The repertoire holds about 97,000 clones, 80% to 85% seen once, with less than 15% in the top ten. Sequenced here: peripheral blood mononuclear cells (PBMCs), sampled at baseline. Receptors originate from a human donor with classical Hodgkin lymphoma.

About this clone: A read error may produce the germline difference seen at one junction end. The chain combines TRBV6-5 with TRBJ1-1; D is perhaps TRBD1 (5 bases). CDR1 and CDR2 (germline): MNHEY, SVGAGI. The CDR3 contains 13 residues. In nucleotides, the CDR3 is TGTGACAGCACGTTAAAAGGGGCAGCGGAGGCTTTCTTT. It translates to CDSTLKGAAEAFF.

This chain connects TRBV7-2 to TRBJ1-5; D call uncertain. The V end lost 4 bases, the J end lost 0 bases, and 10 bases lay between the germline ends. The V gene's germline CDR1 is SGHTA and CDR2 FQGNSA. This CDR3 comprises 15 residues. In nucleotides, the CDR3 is TGTGCCAGCAGCTCGACGGGGAATAGCAATCAGCCCCAGCATTTT. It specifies CASSSTGNSNQPQHF.

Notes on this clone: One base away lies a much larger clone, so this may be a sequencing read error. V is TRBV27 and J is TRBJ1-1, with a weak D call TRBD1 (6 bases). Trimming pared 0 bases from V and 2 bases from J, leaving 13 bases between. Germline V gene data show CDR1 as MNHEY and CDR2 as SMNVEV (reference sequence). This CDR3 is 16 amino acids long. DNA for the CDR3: TGTGCCAGCAGTTTATCGAGGGGGGCACGAAACACTGAAGCTTTCTTT. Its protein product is CASSLSRGARNTEAFF.

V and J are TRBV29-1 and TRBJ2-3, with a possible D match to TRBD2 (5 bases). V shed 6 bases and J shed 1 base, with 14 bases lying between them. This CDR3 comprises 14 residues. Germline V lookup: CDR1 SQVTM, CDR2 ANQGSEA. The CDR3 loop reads CSVPRGIRTDTQYF. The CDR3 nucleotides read TGCAGCGTCCCCCGGGGAATCCGCACAGATACGCAGTATTTT.

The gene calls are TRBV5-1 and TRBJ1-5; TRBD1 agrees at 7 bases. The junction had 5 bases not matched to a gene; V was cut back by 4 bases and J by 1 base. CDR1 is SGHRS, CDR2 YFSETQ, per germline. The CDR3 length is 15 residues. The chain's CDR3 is CASSEEGGSNQPQHF. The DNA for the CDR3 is TGCGCCAGCAGCGAGGAAGGGGGCAGCAATCAGCCCCAGCATTTT.

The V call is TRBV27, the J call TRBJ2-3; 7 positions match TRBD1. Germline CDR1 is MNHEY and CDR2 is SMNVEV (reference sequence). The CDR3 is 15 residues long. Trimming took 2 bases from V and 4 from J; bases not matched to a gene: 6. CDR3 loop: CASSLKDRRPDTQYF. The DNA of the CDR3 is TGTGCCAGCAGTTTAAAGGACAGGAGGCCAGATACGCAGTATTTT.

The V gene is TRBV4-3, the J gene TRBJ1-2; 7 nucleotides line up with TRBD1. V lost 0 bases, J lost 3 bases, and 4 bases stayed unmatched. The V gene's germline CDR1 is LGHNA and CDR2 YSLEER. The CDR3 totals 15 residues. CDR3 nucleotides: TGCGCCAGCAGCCAAGAGTCGGGGACAGACTATGGCTACACCTTC. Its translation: CASSQESGTDYGYTF.

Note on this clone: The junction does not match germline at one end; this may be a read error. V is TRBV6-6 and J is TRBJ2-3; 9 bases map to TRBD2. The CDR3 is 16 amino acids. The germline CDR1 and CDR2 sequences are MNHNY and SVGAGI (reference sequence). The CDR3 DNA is TGTGCCAGCAGTGACTCTAGCGGGAAAAAAGTAGATACGCAGTATTTT. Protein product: CASSDSSGKKVDTQYF.

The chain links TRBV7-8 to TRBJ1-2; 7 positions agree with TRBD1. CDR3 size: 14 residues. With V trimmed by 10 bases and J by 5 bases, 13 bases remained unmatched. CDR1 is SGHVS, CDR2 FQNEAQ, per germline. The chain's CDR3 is CATTANQGGYGYTF. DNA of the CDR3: TGTGCCACCACAGCTAACCAGGGGGGATATGGCTACACCTTC.

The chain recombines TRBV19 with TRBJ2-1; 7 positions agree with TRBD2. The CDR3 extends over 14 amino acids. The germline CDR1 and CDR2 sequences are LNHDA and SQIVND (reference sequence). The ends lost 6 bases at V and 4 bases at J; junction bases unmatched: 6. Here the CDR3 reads CASSAGVSYNEQFF. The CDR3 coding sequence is TGTGCCAGTAGCGCGGGAGTATCTTACAATGAGCAGTTCTTC. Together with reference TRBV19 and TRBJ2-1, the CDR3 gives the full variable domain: DGGITQSPKYLFRKEGQNVTLSCEQNLNHDAMYWYRQDPGQGLRLIYYSQIVNDFQKGDIAEGYSVSREKKESFPLTVTSAQKNPTAFYLCASSAGVSYNEQFFGPGTRLTVL.

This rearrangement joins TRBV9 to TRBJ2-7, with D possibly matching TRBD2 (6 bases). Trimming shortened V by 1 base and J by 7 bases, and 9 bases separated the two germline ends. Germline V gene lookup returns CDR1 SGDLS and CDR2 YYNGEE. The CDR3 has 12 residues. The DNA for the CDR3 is TGTGCCAGCAGCGTATCCGGGAGAGAGCAGTACTTC. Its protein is CASSVSGREQYF.

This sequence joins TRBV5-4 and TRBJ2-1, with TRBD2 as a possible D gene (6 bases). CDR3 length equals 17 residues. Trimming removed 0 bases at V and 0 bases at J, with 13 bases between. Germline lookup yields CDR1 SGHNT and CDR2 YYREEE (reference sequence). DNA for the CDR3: TGTGCCAGCAGCTTGGGCGGGGCAGATCTCTCCTACAATGAGCAGTTCTTC. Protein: CASSLGGADLSYNEQFF.

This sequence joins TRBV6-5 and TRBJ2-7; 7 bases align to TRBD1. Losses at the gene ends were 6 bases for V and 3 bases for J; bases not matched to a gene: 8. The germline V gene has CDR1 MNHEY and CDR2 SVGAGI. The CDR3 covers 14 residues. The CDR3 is CASSRSRDSYEQYF. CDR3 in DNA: TGTGCCAGCAGCAGAAGCCGGGACAGCTACGAGCAGTACTTC.

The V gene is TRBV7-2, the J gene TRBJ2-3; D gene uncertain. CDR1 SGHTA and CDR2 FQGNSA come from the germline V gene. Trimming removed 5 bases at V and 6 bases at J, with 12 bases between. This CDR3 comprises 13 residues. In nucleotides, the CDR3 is TGTGCCAGCAGCCGTCGTATCACGGATACGCAGTATTTT. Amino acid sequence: CASSRRITDTQYF.

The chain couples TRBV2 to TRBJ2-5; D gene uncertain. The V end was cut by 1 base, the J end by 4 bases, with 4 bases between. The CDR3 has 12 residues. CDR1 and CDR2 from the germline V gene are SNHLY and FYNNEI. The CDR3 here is CASSEGRETQYF. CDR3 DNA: TGTGCCAGCAGTGAAGGGCGAGAGACCCAGTACTTC.

This CDR3 is CASSRQLTNTGELFF. CDR3 DNA: TGTGCCAGCAGCCGACAGCTCACGAACACCGGGGAGCTGTTTTTT. This rearrangement joins TRBV28 to TRBJ2-2; a possible D gene is TRBD1 (5 bases). The V end was cut by 6 bases, the J end by 0 bases, with 11 bases between. This CDR3 is built from 15 residues. The germline CDR1 and CDR2 sequences are MDHEN and SYDVKM.

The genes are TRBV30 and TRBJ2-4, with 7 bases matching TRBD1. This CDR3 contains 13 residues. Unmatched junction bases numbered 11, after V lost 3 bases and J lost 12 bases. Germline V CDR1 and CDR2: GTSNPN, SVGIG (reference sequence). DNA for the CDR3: TGTGCCTGGAGGGGCCCGGCAGGGGGTAATCAGTACTTC. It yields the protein CAWRGPAGGNQYF.

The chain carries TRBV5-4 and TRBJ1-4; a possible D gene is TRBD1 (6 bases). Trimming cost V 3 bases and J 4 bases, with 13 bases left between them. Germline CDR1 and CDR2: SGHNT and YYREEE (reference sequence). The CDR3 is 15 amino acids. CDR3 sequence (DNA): TGTGCCAGCAGCTCACGGACAGATTTTAATGAAAAACTGTTTTTT. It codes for CASSSRTDFNEKLFF.

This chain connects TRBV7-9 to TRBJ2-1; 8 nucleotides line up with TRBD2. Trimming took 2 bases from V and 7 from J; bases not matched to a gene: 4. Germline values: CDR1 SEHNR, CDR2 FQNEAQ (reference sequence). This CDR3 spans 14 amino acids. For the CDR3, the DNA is TGTGCCAGCAGCTTAAGTACTAGCGGAAATGAGCAGTTCTTC. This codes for CASSLSTSGNEQFF.

The CDR3 loop reads CAISVRPPYEQYF. CDR3 coding DNA: TGTGCCATCAGTGTCAGGCCCCCCTACGAGCAGTACTTC. The chain has TRBV10-3 and TRBJ2-7; D call uncertain. The CDR3 has 13 amino acids. Germline V CDR1 and CDR2: ENHRY, SYGVKD. The ends were cut back, 4 bases at V and 2 bases at J, with 9 bases in the middle.

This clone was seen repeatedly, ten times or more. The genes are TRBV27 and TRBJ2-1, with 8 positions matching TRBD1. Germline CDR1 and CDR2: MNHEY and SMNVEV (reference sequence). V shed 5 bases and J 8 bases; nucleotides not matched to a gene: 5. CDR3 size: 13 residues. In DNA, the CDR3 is TGTGCCAGCAGTCTCATGACAGGGGATGAGCAGTTCTTC. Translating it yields CASSLMTGDEQFF.

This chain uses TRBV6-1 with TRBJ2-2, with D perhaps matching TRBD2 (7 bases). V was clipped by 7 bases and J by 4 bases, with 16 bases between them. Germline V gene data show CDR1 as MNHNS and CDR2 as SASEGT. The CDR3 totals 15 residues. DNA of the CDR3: TGTGCCAGCACCGGGGGGAGGGGGAGCACCGGGGAGCTGTTTTTT. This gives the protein CASTGGRGSTGELFF.

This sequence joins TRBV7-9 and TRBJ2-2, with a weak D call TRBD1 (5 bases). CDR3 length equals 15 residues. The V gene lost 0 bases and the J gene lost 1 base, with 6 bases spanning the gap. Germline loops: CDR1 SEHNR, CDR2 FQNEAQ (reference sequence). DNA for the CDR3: TGTGCCAGCAGCTTAGCTCAGGGGAACACCGGGGAGCTGTTTTTT. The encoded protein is CASSLAQGNTGELFF.

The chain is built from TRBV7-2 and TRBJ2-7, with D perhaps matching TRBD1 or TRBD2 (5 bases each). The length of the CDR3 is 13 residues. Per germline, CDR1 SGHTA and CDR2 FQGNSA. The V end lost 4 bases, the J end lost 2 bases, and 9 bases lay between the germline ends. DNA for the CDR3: TGTGCCAGCAGCTCCGGGACCCCCTACGAGCAGTACTTC. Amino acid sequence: CASSSGTPYEQYF.

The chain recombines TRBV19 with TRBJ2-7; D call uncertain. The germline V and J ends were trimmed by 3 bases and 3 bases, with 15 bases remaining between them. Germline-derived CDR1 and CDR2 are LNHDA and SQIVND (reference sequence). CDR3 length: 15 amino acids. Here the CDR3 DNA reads TGTGCCAGTAGTATTATGGACCCAGGTGGCTACGAGCAGTACTTC. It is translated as CASSIMDPGGYEQYF.

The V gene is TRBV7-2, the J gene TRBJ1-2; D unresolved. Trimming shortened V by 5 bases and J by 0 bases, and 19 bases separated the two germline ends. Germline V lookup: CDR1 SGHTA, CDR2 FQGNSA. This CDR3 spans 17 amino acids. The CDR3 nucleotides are TGTGCCAGCAGCGAATCGGTCTATAAACCCACTAACTATGGCTACACCTTC. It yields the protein CASSESVYKPTNYGYTF. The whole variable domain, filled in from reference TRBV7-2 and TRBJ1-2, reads GAGVSQSPSNKVTEKGKDVELRCDPISGHTALYWYRQSLGQGLEFLIYFQGNSAPDKSGLPSDRFSAERTGGSVSTLTIQRTQQEDSAVYLCASSESVYKPTNYGYTFGSGTRLTVV.

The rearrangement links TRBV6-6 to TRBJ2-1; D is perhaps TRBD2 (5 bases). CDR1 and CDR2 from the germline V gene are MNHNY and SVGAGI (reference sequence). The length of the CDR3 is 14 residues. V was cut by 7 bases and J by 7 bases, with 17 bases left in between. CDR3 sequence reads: CASKTFPSGNEQFF. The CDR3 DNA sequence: TGTGCCAGCAAGACTTTTCCCTCGGGGAATGAGCAGTTCTTC.